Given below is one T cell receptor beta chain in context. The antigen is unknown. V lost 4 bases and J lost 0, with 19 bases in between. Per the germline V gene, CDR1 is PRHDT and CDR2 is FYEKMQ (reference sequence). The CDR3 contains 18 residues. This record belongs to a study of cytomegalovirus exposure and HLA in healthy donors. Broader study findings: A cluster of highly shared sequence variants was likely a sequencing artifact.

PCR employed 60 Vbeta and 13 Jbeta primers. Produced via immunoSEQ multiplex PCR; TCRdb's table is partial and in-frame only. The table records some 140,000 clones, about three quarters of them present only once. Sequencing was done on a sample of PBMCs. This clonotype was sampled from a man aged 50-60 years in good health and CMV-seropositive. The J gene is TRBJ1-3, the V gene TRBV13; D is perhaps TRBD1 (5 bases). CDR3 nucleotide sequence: TGTGCCAGCAGCTCGATCCGCGGGGGAGTACACTCTGGAAACACCATATATTTT. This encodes CASSSIRGGVHSGNTIYF.